The clone carrying this TCR beta chain was counted between two and nine times. This sample was included in a study of beta chain features in type 1 diabetes. About the research overall: Researchers looked at over 100,000,000 sorted cells across all samples.

Sorting that relied on CD45RO/CCR7/CD25/CD127/CD95/CD27 yielded CD4+ naive, central memory, regulatory and stem cell-like memory cells. This CDR3 contains 13 residues. CDR1 LNHDA and CDR2 SQIVND come from the germline V gene (reference sequence). V lost 10 bases, J lost 3 bases, and 3 bases stayed unmatched. What was sequenced were expressed TCRB transcripts, since all of the isolated RNA had been reverse transcribed. Profiling relied on immunoSEQ multiplex PCR, and the TCRdb table lists in-frame clones only, not all of them. Among hundreds of thousands of clones listed, 15% to 20% were seen once. This clonotype originated in a woman in her late teens or twenties in good health. The sequencing input was naive CD4+ T cells from blood. V is TRBV19 and J is TRBJ2-1; TRBD2 matches 10 bases. CDR3 sequence reads: CATGTSVYNEQFF. The CDR3, as DNA: TGTGCCACTGGGACTAGCGTCTACAATGAGCAGTTCTTC.